Listed below are T cell receptor beta chains from one sample, sequenced in a study of control samples from healthy donors and cancer patients. Clones were read by immunoSEQ multiplex PCR, and TCRdb kept only the in-frame ones, dropping some. The repertoire has 350,000 to 450,000 clones, around 90% of them found once; the top ten carry over 5.5%. Sequenced: PBMCs. The origin of the receptors is a man aged 35 to 55 with head and neck cancer. The CDR3 runs from the conserved cysteine through the conserved F or W. D genes are given only for firm matches. Not all rows give a size; the values are once, few, many and, for expanded clones, a class.

d_gene	v_gene	abundance	j_gene	CDR3aa	CDR3nt
NA	TRBV9	once	TRBJ2-3	CASSVVDQTTDTQYF	TGTGCCAGCAGCGTAGTCGACCAAACCACAGATACGCAGTATTTT
TRBD2	TRBV27	NA	TRBJ2-7	CASSPRGSGGHYEQYF	TGTGCCAGCAGCCCCAGGGGTAGCGGGGGCCACTACGAGCAGTACTTC
TRBD2	TRBV30	NA	TRBJ2-2	CAWSVGSGGATGELFF	TGTGCCTGGAGTGTAGGTAGCGGGGGGGCCACCGGGGAGCTGTTTTTT
NA	TRBV6-2/TRBV6-3	few	TRBJ2-7	CASSYGGTYEQYF	TGTGCCAGCAGTTACGGAGGGACCTACGAGCAGTACTTC
NA	TRBV25-1	NA	TRBJ2-6	CASSFRGTSGANVLTF	TGTGCCAGCAGTTTCCGAGGGACCTCTGGGGCCAACGTCCTGACTTTC
TRBD1	TRBV28	NA	TRBJ2-7	CASSLLKRQGGSYEQYF	TGTGCCAGCAGTTTATTGAAGAGACAGGGGGGATCCTACGAGCAGTACTTC
NA	TRBV7-2	NA	TRBJ2-5	CASSLGTWGETQYF	TGTGCCAGCAGCCTCGGGACTTGGGGAGAGACCCAGTACTTC
NA	TRBV5-1	NA	TRBJ2-1	CASSTGTSWYNEQFF	TGCGCCAGCAGTACCGGGACATCATGGTACAATGAGCAGTTCTTC
NA	TRBV7-8	NA	TRBJ1-5	CASSLEVSNQPQHF	TGTGCCAGCAGCTTAGAAGTTAGCAATCAGCCCCAGCATTTT
NA	TRBV27	NA	TRBJ1-6	CASSLGAYNSPLHF	TGTGCCAGCAGTTTAGGAGCGTATAATTCACCCCTCCACTTT
NA	TRBV4-3	NA	TRBJ1-4	CASSRDSGNEKLFF	TGCGCCAGCAGCCGAGACAGCGGGAATGAAAAACTGTTTTTT
TRBD1	TRBV19	NA	TRBJ2-1	CASTPGQGYNEQFF	TGTGCCAGTACCCCGGGACAGGGGTACAATGAGCAGTTCTTC
TRBD2	TRBV9	NA	TRBJ2-3	CASSVDRLAGGFDTQYF	TGTGCCAGCAGCGTAGATCGACTAGCGGGAGGGTTCGATACGCAGTATTTT
TRBD1	TRBV5-4	NA	TRBJ2-7	CASSSDRGQTYEQYF	TGTGCCAGCAGCTCGGATCGGGGACAGACCTACGAGCAGTACTTC
TRBD2	TRBV5-1	NA	TRBJ2-5	CASSLGLAGASQETQYF	TGCGCCAGCAGCTTGGGACTAGCGGGGGCTTCCCAAGAGACCCAGTACTTC
NA	TRBV11-2	NA	TRBJ2-7	CASREQGQSSYEQYF	TGTGCCAGCAGAGAACAGGGCCAGAGCTCCTACGAGCAGTACTTC
NA	TRBV16	NA	TRBJ2-1	CASSQSGQRLYNEQFF	TGTGCCAGCAGCCAATCTGGTCAAAGACTTTACAATGAGCAGTTCTTC
NA	TRBV21-1	NA	TRBJ2-7	CAAAPTGGNEQYF	TGTGCAGCAGCCCCGACAGGGGGCAACGAGCAGTACTTC
NA	TRBV27	NA	TRBJ2-6	CASKFSGGLIDVGANVLTF	TGTGCCAGCAAATTTTCCGGAGGTCTGATAGACGTTGGGGCCAACGTCCTGACTTTC
NA	TRBV9	NA	TRBJ2-1	CASSEGDEQFF	TGTGCCAGCAGTGAGGGGGATGAGCAGTTCTTC
NA	TRBV9	NA	TRBJ2-1	CASSVFLGGEQFF	TGTGCCAGCAGCGTATTCTTGGGGGGTGAGCAGTTCTTC
NA	TRBV28	NA	TRBJ1-4	CASSDPPGDTNEKLFF	TGTGCCAGCAGCGATCCTCCAGGGGATACTAATGAAAAACTGTTTTTT
NA	TRBV19	NA	TRBJ1-1	CASSGGPYTEAFF	TGTGCCAGTAGTGGGGGACCTTACACTGAAGCTTTCTTT
NA	TRBV27	NA	TRBJ2-7	CASSLEEGYEQYF	TGTGCCAGCAGTTTAGAGGAGGGCTACGAGCAGTACTTC
NA	TRBV6-2/TRBV6-3	few	TRBJ1-2	CASSSQGTGYTF	TGTGCCAGCAGTTCACAGGGAACTGGCTACACCTTC
TRBD2	TRBV27	once	TRBJ2-7	CASSLGGGPFEQYF	TGTGCCAGCAGTTTAGGGGGAGGGCCCTTCGAGCAGTACTTC
NA	TRBV21-1	NA	TRBJ2-7	CASRPGKDGYEQYF	TGTGCCAGCAGACCTGGAAAGGACGGCTACGAGCAGTACTTC
NA	TRBV15	NA	TRBJ2-7	CATSREVLAVEQYF	TGTGCCACCAGCAGAGAGGTGCTAGCCGTAGAGCAGTACTTC
NA	TRBV6-1	NA	TRBJ2-3	CASSEGGSTDTQYF	TGTGCCAGCAGTGAGGGCGGGAGCACAGATACGCAGTATTTT
TRBD2	TRBV27	NA	TRBJ2-1	CASTAGGLGEQFF	TGTGCCAGCACGGCGGGGGGGCTCGGGGAGCAGTTCTTC
TRBD2	TRBV11-2	NA	TRBJ2-3	CASSLWLASGGAGTDTQYF	TGTGCCAGCAGCTTATGGCTTGCTAGCGGGGGGGCCGGAACAGATACGCAGTATTTT
TRBD1	TRBV12-5	NA	TRBJ1-5	CASGRDRGGFYSNQPQHF	TGTGCTAGTGGGAGAGACAGGGGCGGATTTTATAGCAATCAGCCCCAGCATTTT
TRBD1	TRBV11-2	NA	TRBJ2-7	CASSLNRGPYEQYF	TGTGCCAGCAGCCTCAACAGGGGCCCCTACGAGCAGTACTTC
TRBD2	TRBV6-5	few	TRBJ2-1	CATYSGGTYNEQFF	TGTGCCACTTATAGCGGGGGCACCTACAATGAGCAGTTCTTC
TRBD1	TRBV5-1	once	TRBJ2-7	CASSSATGLEQYF	TGCGCCAGCAGCTCGGCGACAGGGCTCGAGCAGTACTTC
NA	TRBV7-6	NA	TRBJ2-5	CASSSLETQYF	TGTGCCAGCAGCTCCCTGGAGACCCAGTACTTC
TRBD2	TRBV28	NA	TRBJ2-1	CASTLSIAGGNNEQFF	TGTGCCAGCACCCTAAGCATAGCGGGGGGTAACAATGAGCAGTTCTTC
NA	TRBV29-1	NA	TRBJ2-7	CSLKGVGDEQYF	TGCAGCCTCAAGGGGGTTGGGGACGAGCAGTACTTC
NA	TRBV7-9	NA	TRBJ1-2	CASSQPGFYGYTF	TGTGCCAGCAGCCAGCCCGGGTTCTATGGCTACACCTTC
NA	TRBV2	NA	TRBJ2-3	CASQVSRADTQYF	TGTGCCAGCCAGGTCTCTCGGGCGGATACGCAGTATTTT
NA	TRBV9	NA	TRBJ1-1	CASSPLLGNTEAFF	TGTGCCAGCAGCCCTCTACTCGGGAACACTGAAGCTTTCTTT
TRBD1	TRBV10-2	NA	TRBJ2-7	CASSRTGNYEQYF	TGCGCCAGCAGTAGGACAGGTAACTACGAGCAGTACTTC
NA	TRBV28	NA	TRBJ2-3	CASSSSIDPSTDTQYF	TGTGCCAGCAGTTCCTCGATCGACCCTAGCACAGATACGCAGTATTTT
TRBD1	TRBV27	NA	TRBJ1-4	CASTGGQGTEKLFF	TGTGCCAGCACTGGGGGACAGGGTACCGAAAAACTGTTTTTT
TRBD1	TRBV24-1	once	TRBJ1-5	CATSDSSPAGTEYQPQHF	TGTGCCACCAGTGATTCGAGCCCCGCCGGGACAGAATATCAGCCCCAGCATTTT
TRBD1	TRBV5-1	NA	TRBJ2-5	CASTGTGVFTETQYF	TGCGCCAGTACTGGGACAGGGGTCTTCACAGAGACCCAGTACTTC
TRBD1	TRBV24-1	NA	TRBJ2-1	CATSDLSPGTGDYNEQFF	TGTGCCACCAGTGATTTGTCGCCCGGGACAGGCGACTACAATGAGCAGTTCTTC
TRBD1	TRBV4-2	NA	TRBJ1-5	CASSQDAGGAREQPQHF	TGTGCCAGCAGCCAAGATGCAGGGGGCGCCAGAGAGCAGCCCCAGCATTTT
TRBD2	TRBV7-2	NA	TRBJ2-4	CASTLESGGINIQYF	TGTGCCAGCACCCTAGAGTCGGGGGGGATAAACATTCAGTACTTC
TRBD2	TRBV5-8	NA	TRBJ2-5	CASRRAWGLAGGPGETQYF	TGTGCCAGCAGACGAGCCTGGGGCCTAGCGGGGGGGCCGGGAGAGACCCAGTACTTC
TRBD1	TRBV7-9	NA	TRBJ2-2	CASRSGQERTGELFF	TGTGCCAGCAGATCAGGACAGGAGCGCACCGGGGAGCTGTTTTTT
TRBD1	TRBV19	NA	TRBJ1-6	CASRDRNNSPLHF	TGTGCCAGCCGGGACAGGAATAATTCACCCCTCCACTTT
NA	TRBV5-1	NA	TRBJ2-7	CASSFVGVTYEQYF	TGCGCCAGCAGCTTTGTGGGGGTGACCTACGAGCAGTACTTC
TRBD1	TRBV6-5	NA	TRBJ1-2	CASGTGGYGYTF	TGTGCCAGCGGGACAGGGGGTTATGGCTACACCTTC
NA	TRBV6-6	NA	TRBJ2-7	CASSYLDGEQYF	TGTGCCAGCAGTTACTTAGACGGCGAGCAGTACTTC
NA	TRBV7-9	few	TRBJ2-2	CASTGTASGELFF	TGTGCCAGCACCGGGACGGCGAGCGGGGAGCTGTTTTTT
NA	TRBV7-2	NA	TRBJ1-1	CASSLQGTTEAFF	TGTGCCAGCAGCTTACAGGGTACCACTGAAGCTTTCTTT
NA	TRBV19	once	TRBJ2-7	CASSIAAGDTYEQYF	TGTGCCAGTAGTATTGCGGCAGGGGACACCTACGAGCAGTACTTC
NA	TRBV5-1	NA	TRBJ1-2	CASSFVGTDNYGYTF	TGCGCCAGCAGCTTTGTTGGGACGGACAACTATGGCTACACCTTC
NA	TRBV5-6	NA	TRBJ2-4	CASSLLTLAKNIQYF	TGTGCCAGCAGCTTGCTGACCTTAGCCAAAAACATTCAGTACTTC